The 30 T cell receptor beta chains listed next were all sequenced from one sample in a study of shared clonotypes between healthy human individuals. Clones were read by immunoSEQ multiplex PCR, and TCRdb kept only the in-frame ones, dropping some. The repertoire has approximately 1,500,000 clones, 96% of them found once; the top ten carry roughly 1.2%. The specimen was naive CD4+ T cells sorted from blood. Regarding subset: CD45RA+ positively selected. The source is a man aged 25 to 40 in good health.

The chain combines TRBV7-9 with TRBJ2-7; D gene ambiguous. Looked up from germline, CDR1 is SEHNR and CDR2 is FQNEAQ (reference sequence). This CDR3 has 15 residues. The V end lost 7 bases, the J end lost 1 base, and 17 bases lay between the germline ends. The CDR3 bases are TGTGCCAGCACCTATGGGGTCTTGCCATCCTACGAGCAGTACTTC. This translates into CASTYGVLPSYEQYF.

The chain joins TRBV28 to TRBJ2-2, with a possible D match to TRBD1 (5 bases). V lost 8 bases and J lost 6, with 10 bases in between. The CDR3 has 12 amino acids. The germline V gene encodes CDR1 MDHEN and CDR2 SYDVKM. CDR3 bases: TGTGCCAGCTTAATCAGGGCCGGGGAGCTGTTTTTT. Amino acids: CASLIRAGELFF. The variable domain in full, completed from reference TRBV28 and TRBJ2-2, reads DVKVTQSSRYLVKRTGEKVFLECVQDMDHENMFWYRQDPGLGLRLIYFSYDVKMKEKGDIPEGYSVSREKKERFSLILESASTNQTSMYLCASLIRAGELFFGEGSRLTVL.

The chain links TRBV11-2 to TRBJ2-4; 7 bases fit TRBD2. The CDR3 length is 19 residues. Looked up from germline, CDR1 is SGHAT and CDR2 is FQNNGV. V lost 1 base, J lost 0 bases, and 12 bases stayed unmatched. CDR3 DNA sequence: TGTGCCAGCAGCTTAGTCGGGTGGGAGGGCCCCGGAGCCAAAAACATTCAGTACTTC. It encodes CASSLVGWEGPGAKNIQYF.

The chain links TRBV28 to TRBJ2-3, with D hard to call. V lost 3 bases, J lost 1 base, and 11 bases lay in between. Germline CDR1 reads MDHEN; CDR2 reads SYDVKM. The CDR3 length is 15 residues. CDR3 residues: CASSFPGLGTDTQYF. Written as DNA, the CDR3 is TGTGCCAGCAGTTTTCCGGGTTTGGGCACAGATACGCAGTATTTT. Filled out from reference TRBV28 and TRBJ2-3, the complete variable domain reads DVKVTQSSRYLVKRTGEKVFLECVQDMDHENMFWYRQDPGLGLRLIYFSYDVKMKEKGDIPEGYSVSREKKERFSLILESASTNQTSMYLCASSFPGLGTDTQYFGPGTRLTVL.

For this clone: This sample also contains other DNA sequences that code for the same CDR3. The CDR3 here is CASSLNMNTEAFF. CDR3 nucleotides: TGTGCCAGCAGCCTAAATATGAACACTGAAGCTTTCTTT. The chain combines TRBV14 with TRBJ1-1; no clear D gene. This CDR3 spans 13 amino acids. Germline V gene data show CDR1 as SGHDN and CDR2 as FVKESK. Trimming took off 4 bases at V and 0 bases at J, with 6 bases between the two ends.

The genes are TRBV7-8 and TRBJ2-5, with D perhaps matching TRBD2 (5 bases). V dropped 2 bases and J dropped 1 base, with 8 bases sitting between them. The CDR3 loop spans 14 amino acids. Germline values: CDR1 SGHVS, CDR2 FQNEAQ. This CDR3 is CASSLRGRQETQYF. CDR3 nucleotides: TGTGCCAGCAGCTTACGAGGGCGCCAAGAGACCCAGTACTTC.

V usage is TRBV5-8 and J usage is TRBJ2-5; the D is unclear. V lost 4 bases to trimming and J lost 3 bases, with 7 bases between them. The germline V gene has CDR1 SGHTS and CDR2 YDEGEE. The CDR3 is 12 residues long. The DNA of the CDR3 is TGTGCCAGCAGCCTCCTCGAAGAGACCCAGTACTTC. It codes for CASSLLEETQYF.

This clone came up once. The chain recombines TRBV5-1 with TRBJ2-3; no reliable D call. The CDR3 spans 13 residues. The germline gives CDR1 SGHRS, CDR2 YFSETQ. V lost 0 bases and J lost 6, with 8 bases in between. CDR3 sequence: CASSLAARDTQYF. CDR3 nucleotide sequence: TGCGCCAGCAGCTTGGCGGCTAGGGATACGCAGTATTTT.

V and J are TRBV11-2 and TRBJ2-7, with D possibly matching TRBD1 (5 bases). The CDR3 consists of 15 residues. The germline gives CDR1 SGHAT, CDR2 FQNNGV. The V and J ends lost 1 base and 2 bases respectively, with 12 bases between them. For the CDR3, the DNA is TGTGCCAGCAGCTTAGTAGGGGCTGTAACCTACGAGCAGTACTTC. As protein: CASSLVGAVTYEQYF.

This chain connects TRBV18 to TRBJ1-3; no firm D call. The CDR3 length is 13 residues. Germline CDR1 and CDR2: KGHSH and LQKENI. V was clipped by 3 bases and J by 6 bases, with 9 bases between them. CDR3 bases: TGTGCCAGCTCACCCTCGGCAGAAAACACCATATATTTT. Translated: CASSPSAENTIYF.

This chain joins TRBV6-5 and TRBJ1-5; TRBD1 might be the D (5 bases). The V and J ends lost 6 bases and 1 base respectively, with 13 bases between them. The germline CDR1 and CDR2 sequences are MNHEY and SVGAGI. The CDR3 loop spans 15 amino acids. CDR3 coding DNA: TGTGCCAGCAGGGCTACGACAGTAAGCAATCAGCCCCAGCATTTT. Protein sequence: CASRATTVSNQPQHF.

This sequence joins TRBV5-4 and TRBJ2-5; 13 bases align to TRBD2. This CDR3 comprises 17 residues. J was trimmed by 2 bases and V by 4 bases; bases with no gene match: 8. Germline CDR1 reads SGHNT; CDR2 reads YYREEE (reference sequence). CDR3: CASSRGLAGTTQETQYF. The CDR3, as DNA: TGTGCCAGCAGCCGGGGACTAGCGGGGACCACTCAAGAGACCCAGTACTTC.

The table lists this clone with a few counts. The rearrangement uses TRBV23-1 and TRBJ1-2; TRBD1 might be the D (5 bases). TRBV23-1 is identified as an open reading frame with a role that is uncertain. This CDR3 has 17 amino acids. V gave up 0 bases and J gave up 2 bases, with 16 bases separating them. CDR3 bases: TGCGCCAGCAGTCAATCCCAGGGAAGGCGGGTAAACTATGGCTACACCTTC. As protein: CASSQSQGRRVNYGYTF.

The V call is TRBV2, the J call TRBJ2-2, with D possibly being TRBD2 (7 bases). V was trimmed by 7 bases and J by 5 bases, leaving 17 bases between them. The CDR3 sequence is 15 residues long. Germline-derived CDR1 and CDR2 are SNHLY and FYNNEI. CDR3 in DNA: TGTGCCAGCACGGAGGTCGGGGGGCTGACCGGGGAGCTGTTTTTT. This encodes CASTEVGGLTGELFF.

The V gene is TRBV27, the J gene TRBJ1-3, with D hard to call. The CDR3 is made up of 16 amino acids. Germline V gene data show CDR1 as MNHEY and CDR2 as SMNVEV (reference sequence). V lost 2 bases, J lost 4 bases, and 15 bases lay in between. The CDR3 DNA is TGTGCCAGCAGTTTAATCCGAGGGATCGCCGGAAACACCATATATTTT. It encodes CASSLIRGIAGNTIYF.

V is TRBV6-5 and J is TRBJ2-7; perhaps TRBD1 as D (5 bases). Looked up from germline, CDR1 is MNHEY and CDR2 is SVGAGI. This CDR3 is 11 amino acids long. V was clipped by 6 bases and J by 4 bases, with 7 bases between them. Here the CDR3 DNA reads TGTGCCAGCAGCAGGGAATACGAGCAGTACTTC. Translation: CASSREYEQYF.

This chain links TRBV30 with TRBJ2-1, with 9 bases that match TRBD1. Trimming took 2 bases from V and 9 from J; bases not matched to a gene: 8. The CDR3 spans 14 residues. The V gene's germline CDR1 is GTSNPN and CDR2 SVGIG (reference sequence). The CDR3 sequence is CAWSFTGTGSEQFF. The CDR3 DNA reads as TGTGCCTGGAGTTTTACCGGGACAGGGAGTGAGCAGTTCTTC.

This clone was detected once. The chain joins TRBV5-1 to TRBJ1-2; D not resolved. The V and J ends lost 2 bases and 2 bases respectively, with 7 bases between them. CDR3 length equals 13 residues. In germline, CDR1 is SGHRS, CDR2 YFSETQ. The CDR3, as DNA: TGCGCCAGCAGCTTCTCAGAAAACTATGGCTACACCTTC. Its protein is CASSFSENYGYTF.

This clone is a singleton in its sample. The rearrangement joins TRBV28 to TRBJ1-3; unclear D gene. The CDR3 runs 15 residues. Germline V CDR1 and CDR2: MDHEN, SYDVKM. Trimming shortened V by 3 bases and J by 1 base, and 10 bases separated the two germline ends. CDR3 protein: CASSLVAKSGNTIYF. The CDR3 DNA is TGTGCCAGCAGTTTGGTCGCGAAATCTGGAAACACCATATATTTT.

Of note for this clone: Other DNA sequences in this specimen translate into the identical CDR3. The CDR3 nucleotides read TGTGCCAGCAGCTTAGCGGGTCCCTACAATGAGCAGTTCTTC. Its protein product is CASSLAGPYNEQFF. This sequence joins TRBV11-2 and TRBJ2-1; D is ambiguous. The CDR3 extends over 14 amino acids. Trimming cost V 1 base and J 2 bases, with 6 bases left between them. Germline CDR1 SGHAT, CDR2 FQNNGV.

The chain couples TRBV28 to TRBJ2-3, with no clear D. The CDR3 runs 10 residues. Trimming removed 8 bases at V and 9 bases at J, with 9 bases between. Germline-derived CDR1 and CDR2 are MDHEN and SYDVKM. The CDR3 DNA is TGTGCCAGCCAGTCCACCACGCAGTATTTT. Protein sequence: CASQSTTQYF.

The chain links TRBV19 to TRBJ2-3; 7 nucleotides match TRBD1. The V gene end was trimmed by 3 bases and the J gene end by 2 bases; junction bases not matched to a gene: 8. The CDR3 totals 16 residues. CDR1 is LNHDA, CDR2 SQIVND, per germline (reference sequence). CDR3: CASSITPTGPTDTQYF. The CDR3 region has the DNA TGTGCCAGTAGTATCACCCCGACAGGGCCCACAGATACGCAGTATTTT.

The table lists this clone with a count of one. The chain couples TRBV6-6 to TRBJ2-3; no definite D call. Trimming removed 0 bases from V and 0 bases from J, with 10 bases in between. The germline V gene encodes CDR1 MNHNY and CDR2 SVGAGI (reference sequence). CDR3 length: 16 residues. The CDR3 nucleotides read TGTGCCAGCAGTTACTCTACTCCTATGAGCACAGATACGCAGTATTTT. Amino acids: CASSYSTPMSTDTQYF.

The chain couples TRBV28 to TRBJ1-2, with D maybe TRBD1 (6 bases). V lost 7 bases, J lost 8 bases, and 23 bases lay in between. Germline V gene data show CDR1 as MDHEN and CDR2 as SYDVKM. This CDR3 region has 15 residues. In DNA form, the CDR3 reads TGTGCCAGCATATCGACAGGTACCGGCTCCTACGGCTACACCTTC. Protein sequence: CASISTGTGSYGYTF.

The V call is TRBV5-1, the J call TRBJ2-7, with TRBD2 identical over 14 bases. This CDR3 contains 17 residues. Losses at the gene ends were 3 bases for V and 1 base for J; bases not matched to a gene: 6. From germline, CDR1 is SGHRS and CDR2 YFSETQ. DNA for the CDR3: TGCGCCAGCAGCTCATGGACTAGCGGGAGGCAATCCTACGAGCAGTACTTC. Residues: CASSSWTSGRQSYEQYF.

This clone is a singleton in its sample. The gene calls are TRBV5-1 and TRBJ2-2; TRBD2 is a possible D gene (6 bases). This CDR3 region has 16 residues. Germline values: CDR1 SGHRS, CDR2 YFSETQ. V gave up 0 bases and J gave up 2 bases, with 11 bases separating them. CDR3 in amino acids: CASSLVVGGNTGELFF. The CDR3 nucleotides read TGCGCCAGCAGCTTGGTTGTGGGAGGTAACACCGGGGAGCTGTTTTTT.

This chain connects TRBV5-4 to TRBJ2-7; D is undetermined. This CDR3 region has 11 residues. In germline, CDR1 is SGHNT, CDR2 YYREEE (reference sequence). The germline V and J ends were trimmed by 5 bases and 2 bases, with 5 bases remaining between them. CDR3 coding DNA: TGTGCCAGCAGTAGGGCCTACGAGCAGTACTTC. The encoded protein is CASSRAYEQYF.

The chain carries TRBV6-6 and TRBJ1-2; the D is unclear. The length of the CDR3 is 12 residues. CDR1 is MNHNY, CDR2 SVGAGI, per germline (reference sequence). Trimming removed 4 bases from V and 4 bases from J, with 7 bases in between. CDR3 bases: TGTGCCAGCAGTTTGGGGAGCTATGGCTACACCTTC. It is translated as CASSLGSYGYTF.

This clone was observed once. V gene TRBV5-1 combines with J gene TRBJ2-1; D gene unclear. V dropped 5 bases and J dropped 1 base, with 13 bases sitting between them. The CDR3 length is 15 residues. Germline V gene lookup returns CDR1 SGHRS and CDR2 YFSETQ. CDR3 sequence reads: CASSITLGSYNEQFF. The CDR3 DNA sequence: TGCGCCAGCAGTATCACTCTCGGATCCTACAATGAGCAGTTCTTC.

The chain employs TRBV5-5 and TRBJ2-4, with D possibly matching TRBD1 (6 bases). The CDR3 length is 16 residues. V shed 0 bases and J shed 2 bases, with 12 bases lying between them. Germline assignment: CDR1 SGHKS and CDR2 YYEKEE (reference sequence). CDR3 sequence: CASSLAEGGTKNIQYF. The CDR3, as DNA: TGTGCCAGCAGCTTGGCCGAAGGGGGAACCAAAAACATTCAGTACTTC. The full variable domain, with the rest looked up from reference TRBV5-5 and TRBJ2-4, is DAGVTQSPTHLIKTRGQQVTLRCSPISGHKSVSWYQQVLGQGPQFIFQYYEKEERGRGNFPDRFSARQFPNYSSELNVNALLLGDSALYLCASSLAEGGTKNIQYFGAGTRLSVL.